The sequence of this T cell receptor beta chain was determined in a study of long-term antiretroviral therapy in people with HIV (dated by TCRdb to between 2021 and 2023). The study in broad terms: The earliest samples were collected about a decade before the 2015 WHO recommendation for immediate ART, when ART was typically delayed until CD4 counts fell. A retrospective serial study tested whether changes in peripheral blood TRB repertoire composition and diversity were associated with ART initiation and durable HIV suppression. From 30 to 35 adults with confirmed HIV infection, the cohort provided approximately 210 cryopreserved PBMC samples, gathered serially across a mean of approximately six years (range 1-12). About two fifths of the roughly 30 participants with HIV were female. No cross-contamination during QIAcube processing was shown when test extractions of a monoclonal T-cell line were performed alongside approximately 32 polyclonal samples. Study-wide findings and limitations: Compared with controls, HIV repertoires had narrower CDR3 length ranges, and the network structure pointed to an antigen-experienced repertoire that shifted only slightly toward naive after ART. Since PBMC availability was limited, sequencing covered only the TCR beta chain, with no alpha chain pairing. The samples were dated from the mid-2000s to the late 2010s, and the ART regimens that were used may be less effective than current ART regimens. ART initiation was associated with a significant increase in TRB diversity, but diversity stayed significantly below transplant donor controls even after long-term ART. Because pre-ART samples had limited cell numbers, profiling was done on unsorted PBMC rather than on sorted CD4+ and CD8+ T cells. Inferences about post-ART repertoire changes were limited because no data were available on ART adherence, viral resistance or therapy changes. At every time point, the repertoire was dominated by expanded TRB clones first identified before ART initiation, although this dominance fluctuated and, in many PLHIV, declined after ART.

For this clone: Its antigen is not yet known. Base qualities are not at hand, and no much larger clone is one base apart.

Inclusion was restricted to participants for whom at least one PBMC sample before ART initiation and at least two post-ART samples were available. Treatment was received in the United States of America by all participants with HIV. Cryopreserved samples of about 0.9-11 million PBMC were thawed and washed before DNA extraction. At the time of the earliest PBMC sample for each participant with HIV, ages ranged from about 20 to 55 years. Each participant contributed PBMC samples from 1-4 timepoints before ART initiation and 2-8 timepoints after ART initiation, with a median of 7 samples. For every participant, serial HIV viral load, CD4+ T-cell count, ART history and demographic data were obtained. Genomic DNA was extracted from unsorted PBMC with a Qiagen kit on a QIAcube, with processing performed in batches of 12 samples. The immunoSEQ hsTCRB v3.0 assay was used at survey level resolution to sequence the TRB variable region. The target sequencing depth for TRB was about 40,000-50,000 T-cell genomes per sample. Pooled TRB libraries were sequenced on an Illumina MiSeq with a v3 150-cycle kit. The paper's processing steps were these. Analysis of repertoires was carried out in R inside a reproducible Nextflow workflow spanning QC, data transformation and analysis. LymphoSeq2, an R package for AIRR-Seq data exploration, was used to implement custom analyses. After excluding a few samples that yielded fewer than 5000 total TRB sequences, fewer than 200 HIV repertoires remained for analysis. Among the approximately 200 retained HIV repertoires, some 60 were collected before ART initiation and approximately 130 after ART initiation. Repertoires were downsampled to 5000 TRB nucleotide sequences, with summary statistics averaged over 100 downsampling iterations. The analysis kept only TRB sequences whose CDR3 regions were at least seven amino acids long. A Shannon entropy-derived clonality score and the Gini coefficient were used to measure diversity. In the repertoire networks, any two of the top 5000 CDR3 amino acid sequences were linked whenever the two sequences differed by an edit distance of one. For TRB CDR3 amino acid sequences, antigen specificity groups and MHC restriction were predicted with GLIPH2. Known CMV, EBV, HIV or tissue antigen associations were flagged by matching CDR3 amino acid sequences against VDJdb and McPAS-TCR. Pre-ART, post-ART and control groups were compared with Wilcoxon signed-rank tests and Holm-Bonferroni correction. TCRdb took over this immuneACCESS table, retaining in-frame rearrangements with V and J assigned. Such tables are incomplete; in checked studies, under half of the missing clones stem from an unresolved V gene, and the remainder is unexplained. D and trimming were read from the DNA, whereas the V and J calls and clone size are those reported in that table. The sample profile shows tens of thousands of clones; about 76% of them were found once. About 12% of the sample rests with the top ten.

The starting material was unsorted PBMCs, obtained 0.1 years before starting antiretroviral therapy. This receptor was obtained from a man aged 35 to 55 with HIV.

The CDR3 protein is CASRSSGQETQYF. At the DNA level, the sequence is TGTGCCAGCAGGAGCTCGGGGCAAGAGACCCAGTACTTC. The chain is made from TRBV7-9 and TRBJ2-5; perhaps TRBD2 is the D gene, with 5 bases matching. The CDR3 has 13 amino acids, counting the end cysteine and phenylalanine. Of all the DNA, just the CDR3 is kept, 39 bases in frame from base 1. CDR1 SEHNR and CDR2 FQNEAQ are derived from the germline V gene (reference sequence). At the junction V is shortened by 6 bases and J by 2 bases, with 10 bases in between.